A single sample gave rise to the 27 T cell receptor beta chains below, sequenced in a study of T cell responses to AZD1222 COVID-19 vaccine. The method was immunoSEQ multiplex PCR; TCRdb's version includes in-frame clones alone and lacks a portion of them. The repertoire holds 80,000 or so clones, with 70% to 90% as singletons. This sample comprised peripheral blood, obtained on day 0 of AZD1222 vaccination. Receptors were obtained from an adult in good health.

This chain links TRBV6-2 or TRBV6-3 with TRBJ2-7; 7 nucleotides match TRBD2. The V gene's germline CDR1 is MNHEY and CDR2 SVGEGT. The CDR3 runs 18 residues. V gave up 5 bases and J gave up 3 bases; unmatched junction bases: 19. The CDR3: CASSPRGSGSLQIYEQYF. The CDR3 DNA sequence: TGTGCCAGCAGTCCACGAGGTAGCGGGTCATTACAGATCTACGAGCAGTACTTC.

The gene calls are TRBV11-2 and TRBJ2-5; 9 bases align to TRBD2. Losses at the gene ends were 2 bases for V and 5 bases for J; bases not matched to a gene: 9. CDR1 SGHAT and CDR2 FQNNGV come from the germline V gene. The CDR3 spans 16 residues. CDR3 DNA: TGTGCCAGCAGCTTATTAGCGGGAGTGAGTAGGGAGACCCAGTACTTC. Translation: CASSLLAGVSRETQYF.

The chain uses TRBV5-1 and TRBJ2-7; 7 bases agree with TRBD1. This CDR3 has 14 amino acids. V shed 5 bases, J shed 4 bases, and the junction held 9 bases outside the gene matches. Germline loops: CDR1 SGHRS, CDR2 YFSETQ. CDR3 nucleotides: TGCGCCAGCAGTAACAGGGGAGAGGGTTACGAGCAGTACTTC. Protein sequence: CASSNRGEGYEQYF.

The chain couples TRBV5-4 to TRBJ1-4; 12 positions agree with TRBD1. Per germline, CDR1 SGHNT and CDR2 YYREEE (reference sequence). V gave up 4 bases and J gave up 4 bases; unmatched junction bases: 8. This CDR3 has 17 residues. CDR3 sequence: CASSRRDRGQSNEKLFF. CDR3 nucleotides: TGTGCCAGCAGCCGACGGGACAGGGGGCAAAGTAATGAAAAACTGTTTTTT.

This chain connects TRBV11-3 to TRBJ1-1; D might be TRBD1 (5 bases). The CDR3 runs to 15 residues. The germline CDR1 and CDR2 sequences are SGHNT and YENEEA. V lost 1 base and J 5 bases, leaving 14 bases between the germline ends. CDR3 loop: CASSLAPAGQTEAFF. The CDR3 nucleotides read TGTGCCAGCAGCTTAGCCCCGGCAGGGCAAACTGAAGCTTTCTTT. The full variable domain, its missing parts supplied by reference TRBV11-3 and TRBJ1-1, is EAGVVQSPRYKIIEKKQPVAFWCNPISGHNTLYWYLQNLGQGPELLIRYENEEAVDDSQLPKDRFSAERLKGVDSTLKIQPAELGDSAVYLCASSLAPAGQTEAFFGQGTRLTVV.

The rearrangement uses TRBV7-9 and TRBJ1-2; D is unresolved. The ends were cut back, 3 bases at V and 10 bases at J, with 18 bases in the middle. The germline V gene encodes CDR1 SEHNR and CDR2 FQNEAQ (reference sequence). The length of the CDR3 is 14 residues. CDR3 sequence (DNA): TGTGCCAGCAGCTTTCAATGGGTCCACGAGGCCTACACCTTC. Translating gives CASSFQWVHEAYTF.

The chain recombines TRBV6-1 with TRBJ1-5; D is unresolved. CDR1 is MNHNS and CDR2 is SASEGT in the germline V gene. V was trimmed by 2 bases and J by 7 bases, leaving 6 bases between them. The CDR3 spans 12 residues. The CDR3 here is CASSELGQPQHF. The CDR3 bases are TGTGCCAGCAGTGAATTGGGGCAGCCCCAGCATTTT.

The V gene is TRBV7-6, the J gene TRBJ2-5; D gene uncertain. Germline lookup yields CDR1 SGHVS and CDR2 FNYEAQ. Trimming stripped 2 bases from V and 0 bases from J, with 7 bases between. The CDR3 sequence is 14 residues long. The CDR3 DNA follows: TGTGCCAGCAGCTTAAGACTCAACCAAGAGACCCAGTACTTC. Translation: CASSLRLNQETQYF. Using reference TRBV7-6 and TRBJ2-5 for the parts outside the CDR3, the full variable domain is GAGVSQSPRYKVTKRGQDVALRCDPISGHVSLYWYRQALGQGPEFLTYFNYEAQQDKSGLPNDRFSAERPEGSISTLTIQRTEQRDSAMYRCASSLRLNQETQYFGPGTRLLVL.

The CDR3 nucleotides read TGTGCCAGCGAGAGTGCGGGGAACACTGAAGCTTTCTTT. This codes for CASESAGNTEAFF. V usage is TRBV6-5 and J usage is TRBJ1-1; unclear D gene. The CDR3 sequence is 13 residues long. The V end lost 8 bases, the J end lost 1 base, and 11 bases lay between the germline ends. The germline gives CDR1 MNHEY, CDR2 SVGAGI.

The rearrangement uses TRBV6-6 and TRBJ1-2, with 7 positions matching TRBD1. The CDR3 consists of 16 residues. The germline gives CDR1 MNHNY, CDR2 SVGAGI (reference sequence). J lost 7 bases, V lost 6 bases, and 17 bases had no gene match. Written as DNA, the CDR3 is TGTGCCAGCAGATACCCCGCGGAGGTAGGGGGCGGTGGCTACACCTTC. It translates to CASRYPAEVGGGGYTF.

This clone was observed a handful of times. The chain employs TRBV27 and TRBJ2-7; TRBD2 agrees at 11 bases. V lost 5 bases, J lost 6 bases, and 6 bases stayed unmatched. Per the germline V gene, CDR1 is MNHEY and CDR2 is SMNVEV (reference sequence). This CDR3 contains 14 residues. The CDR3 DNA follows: TGTGCCAGCAGTAACACTAGCGGGAGCGTCGAGCAGTACTTC. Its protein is CASSNTSGSVEQYF.

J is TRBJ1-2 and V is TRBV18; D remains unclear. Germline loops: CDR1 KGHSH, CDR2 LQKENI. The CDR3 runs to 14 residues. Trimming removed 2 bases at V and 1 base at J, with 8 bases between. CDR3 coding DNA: TGTGCCAGCTCACCAGGGAGGGATAACTATGGCTACACCTTC. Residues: CASSPGRDNYGYTF.

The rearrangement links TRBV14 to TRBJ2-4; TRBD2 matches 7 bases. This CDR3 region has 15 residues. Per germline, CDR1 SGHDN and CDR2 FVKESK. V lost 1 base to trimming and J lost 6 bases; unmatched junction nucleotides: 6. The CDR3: CASSQAGGSSNIQYF. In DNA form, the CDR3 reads TGTGCCAGCAGCCAAGCCGGCGGGAGTTCAAACATTCAGTACTTC.

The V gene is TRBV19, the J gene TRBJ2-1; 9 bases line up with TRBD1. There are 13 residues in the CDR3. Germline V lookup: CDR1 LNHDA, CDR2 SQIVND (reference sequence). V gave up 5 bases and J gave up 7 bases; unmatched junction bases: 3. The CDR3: CASSLQGANEQFF. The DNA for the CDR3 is TGTGCCAGTAGTTTACAGGGGGCTAATGAGCAGTTCTTC.

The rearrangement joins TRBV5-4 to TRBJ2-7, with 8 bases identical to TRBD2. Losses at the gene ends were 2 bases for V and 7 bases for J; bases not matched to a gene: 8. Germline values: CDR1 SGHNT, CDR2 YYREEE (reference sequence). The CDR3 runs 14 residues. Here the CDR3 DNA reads TGTGCCAGCAGCTTTAGGACTAGCAAAATGGAGCAGTACTTC. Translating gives CASSFRTSKMEQYF.

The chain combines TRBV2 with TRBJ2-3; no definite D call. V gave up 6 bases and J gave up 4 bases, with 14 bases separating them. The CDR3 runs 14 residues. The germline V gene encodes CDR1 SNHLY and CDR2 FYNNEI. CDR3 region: CASRRGEAPDTQYF. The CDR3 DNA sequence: TGTGCCAGCAGGAGAGGAGAAGCGCCAGATACGCAGTATTTT.

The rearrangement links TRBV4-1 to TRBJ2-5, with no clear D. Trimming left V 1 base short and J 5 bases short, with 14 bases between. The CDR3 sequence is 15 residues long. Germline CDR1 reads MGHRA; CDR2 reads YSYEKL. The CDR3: CASSQAGPDRETQYF. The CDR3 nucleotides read TGCGCCAGCAGCCAAGCCGGTCCTGATCGGGAGACCCAGTACTTC.

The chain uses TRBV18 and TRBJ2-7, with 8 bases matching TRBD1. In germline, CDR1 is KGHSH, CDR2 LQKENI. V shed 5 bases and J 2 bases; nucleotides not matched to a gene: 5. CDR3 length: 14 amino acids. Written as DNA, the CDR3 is TGTGCCAGCTCAATGGACAGGGCCACCTACGAGCAGTACTTC. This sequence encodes CASSMDRATYEQYF. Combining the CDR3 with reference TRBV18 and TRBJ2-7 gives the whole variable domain NAGVMQNPRHLVRRRGQEARLRCSPMKGHSHVYWYRQLPEEGLKFMVYLQKENIIDESGMPKERFSAEFPKEGPSILRIQQVVRGDSAAYFCASSMDRATYEQYFGPGTRLTVT.

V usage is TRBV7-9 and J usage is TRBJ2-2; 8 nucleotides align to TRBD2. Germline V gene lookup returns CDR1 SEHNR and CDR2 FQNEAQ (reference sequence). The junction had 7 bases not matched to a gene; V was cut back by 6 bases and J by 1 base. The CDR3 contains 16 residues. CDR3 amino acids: CASRGLREGNTGELFF. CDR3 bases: TGTGCCAGCAGAGGATTACGGGAGGGGAACACCGGGGAGCTGTTTTTT.

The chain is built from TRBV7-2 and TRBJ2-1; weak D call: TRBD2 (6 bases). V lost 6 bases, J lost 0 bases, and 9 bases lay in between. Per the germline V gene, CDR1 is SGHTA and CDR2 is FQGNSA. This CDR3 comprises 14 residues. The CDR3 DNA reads TGTGCCAGCAGGGAGGGTAGCTCCTACAATGAGCAGTTCTTC. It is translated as CASREGSSYNEQFF.

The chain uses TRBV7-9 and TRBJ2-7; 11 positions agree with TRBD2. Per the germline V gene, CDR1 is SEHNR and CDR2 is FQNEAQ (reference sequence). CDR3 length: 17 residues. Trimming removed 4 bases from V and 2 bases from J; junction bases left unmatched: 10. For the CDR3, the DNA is TGTGCCAGCAGCTCCCCTGGGGGACTAGCGGTTCCCTACGAGCAGTACTTC. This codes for CASSSPGGLAVPYEQYF.

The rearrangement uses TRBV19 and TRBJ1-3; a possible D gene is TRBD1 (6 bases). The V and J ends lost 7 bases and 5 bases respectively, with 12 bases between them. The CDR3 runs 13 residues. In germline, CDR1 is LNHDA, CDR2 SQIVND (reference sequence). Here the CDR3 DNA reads TGTGCCAGTACGCCGGGACAAAGAAACACCATATATTTT. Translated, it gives CASTPGQRNTIYF. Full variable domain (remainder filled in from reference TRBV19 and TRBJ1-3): DGGITQSPKYLFRKEGQNVTLSCEQNLNHDAMYWYRQDPGQGLRLIYYSQIVNDFQKGDIAEGYSVSREKKESFPLTVTSAQKNPTAFYLCASTPGQRNTIYFGEGSWLTVV.

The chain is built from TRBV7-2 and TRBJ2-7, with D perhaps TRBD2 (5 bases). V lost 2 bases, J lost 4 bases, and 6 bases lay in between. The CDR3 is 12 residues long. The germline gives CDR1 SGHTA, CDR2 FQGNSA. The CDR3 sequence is CASSLREYEQYF. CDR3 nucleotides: TGTGCCAGCAGCTTACGGGAATACGAGCAGTACTTC.

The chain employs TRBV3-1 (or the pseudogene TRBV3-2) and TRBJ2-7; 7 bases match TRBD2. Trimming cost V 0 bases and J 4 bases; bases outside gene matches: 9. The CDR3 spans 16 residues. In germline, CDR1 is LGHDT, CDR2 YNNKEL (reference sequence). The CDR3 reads CASSQDQAGIPYEQYF. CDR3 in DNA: TGTGCCAGCAGCCAAGATCAAGCGGGGATCCCTTACGAGCAGTACTTC.

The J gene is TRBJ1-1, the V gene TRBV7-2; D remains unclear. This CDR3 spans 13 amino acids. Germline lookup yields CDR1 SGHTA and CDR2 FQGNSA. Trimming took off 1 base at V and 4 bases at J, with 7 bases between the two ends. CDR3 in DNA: TGTGCCAGCAGCTTAGGCGCGCGCACTGAAGCTTTCTTT. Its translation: CASSLGARTEAFF.

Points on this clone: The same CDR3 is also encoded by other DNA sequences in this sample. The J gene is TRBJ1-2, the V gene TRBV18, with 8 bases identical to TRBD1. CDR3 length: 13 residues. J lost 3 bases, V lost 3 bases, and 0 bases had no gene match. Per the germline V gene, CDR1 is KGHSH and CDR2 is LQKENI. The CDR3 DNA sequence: TGTGCCAGCTCACCGGGACAGGACTATGGCTACACCTTC. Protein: CASSPGQDYGYTF. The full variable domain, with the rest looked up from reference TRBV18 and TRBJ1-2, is NAGVMQNPRHLVRRRGQEARLRCSPMKGHSHVYWYRQLPEEGLKFMVYLQKENIIDESGMPKERFSAEFPKEGPSILRIQQVVRGDSAAYFCASSPGQDYGYTFGSGTRLTVV.

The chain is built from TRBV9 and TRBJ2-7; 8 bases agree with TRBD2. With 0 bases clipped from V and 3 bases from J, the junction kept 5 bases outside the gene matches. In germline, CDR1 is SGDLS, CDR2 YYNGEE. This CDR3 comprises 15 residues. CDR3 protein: CASSVASGRHYEQYF. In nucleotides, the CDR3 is TGTGCCAGCAGCGTAGCAAGCGGGAGACACTACGAGCAGTACTTC.